The clone carrying this T cell receptor (beta chain) was seen at least ten times. The antigen is unknown. MiXCR was run by TCRdb on the 5' RACE reads, yielding one entry per CDR3 protein. The sample shows around 88,000 distinct CDR3 sequences, roughly 8.8% of them seen only once. This sample was taken from a study of CD8 T cells in ankylosing spondylitis. The study, taken as a whole, reports: It was reported that disease-linked clones were significantly enriched in matched ankylosing spondylitis synovial fluid. The study identified a TCR beta motif of roughly eight highly homologous variants that appeared characteristic of ankylosing spondylitis blood. As for the disease-linked clones, they showed a CD8+ phenotype and occurred at relatively low frequencies in peripheral blood.

The CDR3 contains 15 residues. Trimming took 4 bases from V and 0 from J, leaving 14 bases between them. Germline V gene lookup returns CDR1 SGHRS and CDR2 YFSETQ. This TCR was recovered from a male donor with ankylosing spondylitis or in good health (not recorded which). The specimen was blood, either unsorted or a sorted T cell fraction (not recorded which). This chain uses TRBV5-1 with TRBJ2-7, with a tentative D call TRBD1 (6 bases). The CDR3 sequence: CASSHSTGSSYEQYF. In DNA form, the CDR3 reads TGCGCCAGCAGCCATTCAACAGGGAGCTCCTACGAGCAGTACTTC.